This T cell receptor (beta chain) was captured by sequencing in a study of shared clonotypes between healthy human individuals. On the study more broadly: CD8 memory received one plate per donor, CD8 naive two, CD4 memory three and CD4 naive three. Regarding the study as a whole: Clonotypes shared by all four sorted-subset donors had higher generation probabilities than non-shared clonotypes. Sorted-subset sequencing was shown by rarefaction to be incomplete despite large depth.

Trimming removed 3 bases at V and 2 bases at J, with 10 bases between. The germline V gene encodes CDR1 KGHSH and CDR2 LQKENI. This CDR3 region has 14 residues. On this clone itself: Its antigen remains unknown. Other DNA sequences of this sample code for an identical CDR3.

The study separated CD4+ cells into CD45RA+ naive and CD45RA-negative memory subsets. Here immunoSEQ multiplex PCR was the method, and the copy in TCRdb shows in-frame clones only, minus some. The data show 1,500,000 or so clones, with roughly 96% seen just once and about 1% held by the top ten. The sequence was collected from a man younger than 40 in good health. The chain couples TRBV18 to TRBJ1-1; D may be TRBD1 (5 bases). Material for sequencing was naive CD4+ T cells sorted from blood. Subset of the sample: CD45RA+ positively selected. The CDR3 region is CASSPRQGNTEAFF. The CDR3 nucleotides are TGTGCCAGCTCACCGAGGCAGGGTAACACTGAAGCTTTCTTT.